The entry below describes one T cell receptor beta chain. The antigen is undetermined. Germline values: CDR1 KGHSH, CDR2 LQKENI. The CDR3 runs 16 residues. V dropped 4 bases and J dropped 0; count of bases not matched to a gene: 3. Relapses following autologous stem cell transplantation were seen in all patients, with brentuximab vedotin exposure varying. This sample is drawn from a study of PD-1 blockade in classical Hodgkin lymphoma. About the study: Patients got intravenous nivolumab 3 mg/kg every 2 weeks. Broader study findings: By cycle point C4D1, TCR diversity had risen significantly in CD4+ cells (but not CD8+ cells). Newly diagnosed and completely responding patients shared comparable baseline diversity. The study reported lower baseline TCR diversity in newly diagnosed patients than in healthy donors.

Clones were sequenced by immunoSEQ multiplex PCR, and TCRdb holds only the in-frame ones, with some missing. The table lists 50,000 or so clones, about two thirds of them singletons. J is TRBJ2-2 and V is TRBV18; 9 bases line up with TRBD1. This clonotype originated in a human donor with classical Hodgkin lymphoma. Sequencing was performed on peripheral blood mononuclear cells (PBMCs), taken before the second cycle of nivolumab. CDR3 bases: TGTGCCAGCTCACTGGGACAGGGATCGAACACCGGGGAGCTGTTTTTT. Protein sequence: CASSLGQGSNTGELFF.